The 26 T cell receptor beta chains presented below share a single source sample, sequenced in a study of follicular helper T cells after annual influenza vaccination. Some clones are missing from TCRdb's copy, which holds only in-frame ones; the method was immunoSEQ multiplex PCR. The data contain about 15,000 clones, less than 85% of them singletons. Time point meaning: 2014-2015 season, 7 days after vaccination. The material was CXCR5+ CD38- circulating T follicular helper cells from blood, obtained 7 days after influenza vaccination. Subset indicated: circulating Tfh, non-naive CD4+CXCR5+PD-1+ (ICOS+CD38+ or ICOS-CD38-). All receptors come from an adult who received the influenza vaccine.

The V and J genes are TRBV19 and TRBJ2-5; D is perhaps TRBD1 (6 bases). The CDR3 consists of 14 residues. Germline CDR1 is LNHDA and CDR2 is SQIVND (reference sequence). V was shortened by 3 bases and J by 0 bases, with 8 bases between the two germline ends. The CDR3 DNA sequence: TGTGCCAGTAGTATGGGGGACAACCAAGAGACCCAGTACTTC. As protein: CASSMGDNQETQYF.

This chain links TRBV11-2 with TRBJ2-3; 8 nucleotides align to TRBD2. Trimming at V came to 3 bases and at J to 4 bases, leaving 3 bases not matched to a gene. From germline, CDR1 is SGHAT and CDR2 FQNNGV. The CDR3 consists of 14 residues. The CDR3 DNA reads TGTGCCAGCAGCTTTAGCGGGATTGCAGATACGCAGTATTTT. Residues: CASSFSGIADTQYF.

This chain's CDR3 is CASSEVQGRYEQYF. The DNA for the CDR3 is TGTGCCAGCAGTGAAGTACAGGGTAGGTACGAGCAGTACTTC. The gene calls are TRBV6-1 and TRBJ2-7; D is perhaps TRBD1 (6 bases). CDR1 is MNHNS and CDR2 is SASEGT in the germline V gene. Trimming removed 1 base at V and 4 bases at J, with 11 bases between. The CDR3 has 14 amino acids.

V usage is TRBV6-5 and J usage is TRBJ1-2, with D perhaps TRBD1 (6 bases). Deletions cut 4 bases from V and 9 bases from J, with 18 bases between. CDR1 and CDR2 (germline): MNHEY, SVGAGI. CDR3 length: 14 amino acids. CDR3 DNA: TGTGCCAGCAGTTTCTCGCCCGGGACACCGAGCTACACCTTC. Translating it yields CASSFSPGTPSYTF.

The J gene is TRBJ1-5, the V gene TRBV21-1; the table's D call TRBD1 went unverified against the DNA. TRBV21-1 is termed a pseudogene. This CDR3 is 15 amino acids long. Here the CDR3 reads CASSVGGCGNQPQHF. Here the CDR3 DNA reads TGTGCCAGCAGCGTAGGGGGTTGTGGCAATCAGCCCCAGCATTTT.

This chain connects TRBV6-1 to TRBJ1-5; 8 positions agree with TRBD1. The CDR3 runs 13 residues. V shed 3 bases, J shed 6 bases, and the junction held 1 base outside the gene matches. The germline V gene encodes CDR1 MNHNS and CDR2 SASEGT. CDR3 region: CASSETGVQPQHF. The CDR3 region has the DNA TGTGCCAGCAGTGAGACAGGGGTTCAGCCCCAGCATTTT.

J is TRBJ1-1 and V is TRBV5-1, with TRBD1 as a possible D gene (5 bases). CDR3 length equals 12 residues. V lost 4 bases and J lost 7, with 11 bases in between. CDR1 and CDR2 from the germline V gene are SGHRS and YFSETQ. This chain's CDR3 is CASSSTGFEAFF. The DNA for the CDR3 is TGCGCCAGCAGCAGTACAGGATTTGAAGCTTTCTTT.

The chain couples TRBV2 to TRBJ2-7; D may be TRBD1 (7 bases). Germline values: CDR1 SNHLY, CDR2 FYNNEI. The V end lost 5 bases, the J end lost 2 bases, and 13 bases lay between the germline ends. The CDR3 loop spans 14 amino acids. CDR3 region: CASSRGDRAYEQYF. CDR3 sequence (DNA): TGTGCCAGCAGTAGGGGGGACAGAGCCTACGAGCAGTACTTC.

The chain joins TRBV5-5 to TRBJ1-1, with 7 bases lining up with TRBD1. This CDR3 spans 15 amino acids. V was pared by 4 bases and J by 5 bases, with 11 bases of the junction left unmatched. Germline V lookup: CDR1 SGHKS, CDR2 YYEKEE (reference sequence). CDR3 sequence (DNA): TGTGCCAGCAGCCGATCCGGGACAGAGCGGACTGAAGCTTTCTTT. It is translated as CASSRSGTERTEAFF.

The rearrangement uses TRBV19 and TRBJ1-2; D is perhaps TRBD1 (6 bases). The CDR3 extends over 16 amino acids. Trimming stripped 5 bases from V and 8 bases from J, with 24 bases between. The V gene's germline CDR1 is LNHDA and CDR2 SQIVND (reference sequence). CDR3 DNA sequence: TGTGCCAGTAGTCTCCGGGGGGGAAGGGACACCCAAGGCTACACCTTC. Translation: CASSLRGGRDTQGYTF. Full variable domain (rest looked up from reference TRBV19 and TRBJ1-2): DGGITQSPKYLFRKEGQNVTLSCEQNLNHDAMYWYRQDPGQGLRLIYYSQIVNDFQKGDIAEGYSVSREKKESFPLTVTSAQKNPTAFYLCASSLRGGRDTQGYTFGSGTRLTVV.

The CDR3 is CASSAGTGASTQYF. For the CDR3, the DNA is TGTGCCAGTAGTGCCGGGACAGGGGCGTCTACGCAGTATTTT. The V and J genes are TRBV19 and TRBJ2-3, with 10 bases aligning to TRBD1. The germline V gene has CDR1 LNHDA and CDR2 SQIVND (reference sequence). This CDR3 region has 14 residues. The junction had 7 bases not matched to a gene; V was cut back by 5 bases and J by 8 bases.

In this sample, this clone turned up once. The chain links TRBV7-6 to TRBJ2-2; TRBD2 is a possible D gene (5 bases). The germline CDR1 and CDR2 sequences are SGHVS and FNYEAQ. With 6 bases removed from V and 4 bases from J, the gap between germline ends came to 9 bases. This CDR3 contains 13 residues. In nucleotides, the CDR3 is TGTGCCAGCAGAATAGAGGGCACCGGGGAGCTGTTTTTT. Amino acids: CASRIEGTGELFF.

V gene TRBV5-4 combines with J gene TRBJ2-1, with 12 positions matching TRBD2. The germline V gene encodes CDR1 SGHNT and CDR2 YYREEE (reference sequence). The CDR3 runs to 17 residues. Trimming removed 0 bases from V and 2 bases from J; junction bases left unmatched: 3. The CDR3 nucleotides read TGTGCCAGCAGCTTGGGGCTAGCGGGAGGGACCTACAATGAGCAGTTCTTC. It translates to CASSLGLAGGTYNEQFF.

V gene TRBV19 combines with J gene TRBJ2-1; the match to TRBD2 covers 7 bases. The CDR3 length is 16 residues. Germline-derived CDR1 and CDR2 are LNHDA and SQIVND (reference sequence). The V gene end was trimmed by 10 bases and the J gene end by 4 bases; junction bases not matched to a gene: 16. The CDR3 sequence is CATSLLGEGSYNEQFF. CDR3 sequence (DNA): TGTGCCACCAGCCTCTTAGGGGAGGGTTCTTACAATGAGCAGTTCTTC.

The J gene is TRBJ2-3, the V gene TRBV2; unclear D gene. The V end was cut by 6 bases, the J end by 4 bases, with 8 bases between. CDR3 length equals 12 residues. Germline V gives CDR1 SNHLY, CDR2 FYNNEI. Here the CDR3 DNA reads TGTGCCAGCAGAAGAGGAGCAGATACGCAGTATTTT. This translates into CASRRGADTQYF.

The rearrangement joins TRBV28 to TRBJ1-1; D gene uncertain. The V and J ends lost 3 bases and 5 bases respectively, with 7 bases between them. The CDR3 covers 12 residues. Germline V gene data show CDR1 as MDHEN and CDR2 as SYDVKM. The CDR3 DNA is TGTGCCAGCAGTTTCCTTCGGACTGAAGCTTTCTTT. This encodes CASSFLRTEAFF.

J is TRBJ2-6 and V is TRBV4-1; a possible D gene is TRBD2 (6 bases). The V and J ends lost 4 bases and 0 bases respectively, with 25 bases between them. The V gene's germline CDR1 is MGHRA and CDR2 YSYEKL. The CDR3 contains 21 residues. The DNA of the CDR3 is TGCGCCAGCAGCCTTGCCGAGAATCGGGTGGGGGGTCTCTCTGGGGCCAACGTCCTGACTTTC. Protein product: CASSLAENRVGGLSGANVLTF.

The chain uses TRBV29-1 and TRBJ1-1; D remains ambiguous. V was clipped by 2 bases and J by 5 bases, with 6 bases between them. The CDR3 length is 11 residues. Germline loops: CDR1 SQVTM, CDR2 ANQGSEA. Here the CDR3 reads CSVEMRTEAFF. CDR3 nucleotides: TGCAGCGTTGAAATGAGAACTGAAGCTTTCTTT. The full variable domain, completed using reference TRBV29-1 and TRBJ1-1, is SAVISQKPSRDICQRGTSLTIQCQVDSQVTMMFWYRQQPGQSLTLIATANQGSEATYESGFVIDKFPISRPNLTFSTLTVSNMSPEDSSIYLCSVEMRTEAFFGQGTRLTVV.

As DNA, the CDR3 is TGCGCCAGCAGCCAAGGGACTAGCTCCTACAATGAGCAGTTCTTC. This translates into CASSQGTSSYNEQFF. The V and J genes are TRBV4-1 and TRBJ2-1, with 7 nucleotides matching TRBD2. Germline CDR1 and CDR2: MGHRA and YSYEKL. There are 15 residues in the CDR3. Trimming at V came to 1 base and at J to 0 bases, leaving 0 bases not matched to a gene.

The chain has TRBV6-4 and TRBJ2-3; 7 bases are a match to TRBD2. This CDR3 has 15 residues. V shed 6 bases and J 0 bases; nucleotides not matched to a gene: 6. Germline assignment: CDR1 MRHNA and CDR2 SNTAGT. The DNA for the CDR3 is TGTGCCAGCAGGAAGGGACTATCTAGCACAGATACGCAGTATTTT. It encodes CASRKGLSSTDTQYF.

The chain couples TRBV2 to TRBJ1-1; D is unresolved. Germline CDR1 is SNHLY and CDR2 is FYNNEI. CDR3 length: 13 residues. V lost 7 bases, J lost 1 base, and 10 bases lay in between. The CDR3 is CASKDEGNTEAFF. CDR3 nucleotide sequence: TGTGCCAGCAAGGATGAGGGGAACACTGAAGCTTTCTTT.

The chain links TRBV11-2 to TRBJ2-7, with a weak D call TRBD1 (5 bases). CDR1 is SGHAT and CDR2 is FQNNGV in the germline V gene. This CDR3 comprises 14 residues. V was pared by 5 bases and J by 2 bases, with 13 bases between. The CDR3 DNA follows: TGTGCCAGCAGCCCCTTCCAGGGTACCTACGAGCAGTACTTC. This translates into CASSPFQGTYEQYF.

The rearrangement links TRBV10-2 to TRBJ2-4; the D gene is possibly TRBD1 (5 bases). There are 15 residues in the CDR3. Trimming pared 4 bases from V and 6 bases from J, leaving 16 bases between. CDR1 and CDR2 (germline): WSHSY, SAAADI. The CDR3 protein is CASSVRPRAPNIQYF. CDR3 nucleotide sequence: TGCGCCAGCAGTGTCAGGCCCAGGGCACCAAACATTCAGTACTTC.

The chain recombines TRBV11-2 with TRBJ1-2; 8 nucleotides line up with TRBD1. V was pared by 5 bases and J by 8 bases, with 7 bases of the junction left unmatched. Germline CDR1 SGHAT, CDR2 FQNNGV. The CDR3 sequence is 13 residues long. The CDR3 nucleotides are TGTGCCAGCAGCCTCGGACAGGGCGGGGGCTACACCTTC. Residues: CASSLGQGGGYTF. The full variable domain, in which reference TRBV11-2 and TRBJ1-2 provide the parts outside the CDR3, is EAGVAQSPRYKIIEKRQSVAFWCNPISGHATLYWYQQILGQGPKLLIQFQNNGVVDDSQLPKDRFSAERLKGVDSTLKIQPAKLEDSAVYLCASSLGQGGGYTFGSGTRLTVV.

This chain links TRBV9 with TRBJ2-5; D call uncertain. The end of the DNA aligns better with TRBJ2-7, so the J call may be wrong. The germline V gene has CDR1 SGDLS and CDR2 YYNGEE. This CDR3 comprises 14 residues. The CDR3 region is CASSVVYDSYEQYF. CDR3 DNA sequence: TGTGCCAGCAGCGTAGTTTACGACTCCTACGAGCAGTACTTC.

The CDR3 loop reads CASSLPRDRGRGLETQYF. In DNA, the CDR3 is TGTGCCAGCAGCTTACCCCGGGACAGGGGGCGAGGATTAGAGACCCAGTACTTC. The chain combines TRBV5-6 with TRBJ2-5, with 12 bases lining up with TRBD1. There are 18 residues in the CDR3. V was pared by 2 bases and J by 4 bases, with 12 bases of the junction left unmatched. CDR1 SGHDT and CDR2 YYEEEE come from the germline V gene.